This T cell receptor beta chain was identified in a study of CD8 T cells in Susac syndrome. The CDR3 has 15 residues. The V end lost 1 base, the J end lost 5 bases, and 14 bases lay between the germline ends. Germline V CDR1 and CDR2: LNHNV, YYDKDF (reference sequence). RNA amounts of about 0.5 to 1 ug underwent reverse transcription with random hexamers. Each CDR3 protein is one row after TCRdb ran MiXCR on the immunoSEQ multiplex PCR reads. The sample gives about 150,000 distinct CDR3 sequences, over 85% of which show up once; roughly 0.1% is in the top ten. This chain joins TRBV15 and TRBJ1-2, with unresolved D. The sequenced material came from CD4+ T cells from PBMCs. This TCR derives from a human donor with multiple sclerosis. This chain's CDR3 is CATSRAFPVGYGYTF. DNA for the CDR3: TGTGCCACCAGCAGAGCCTTCCCCGTCGGGTATGGCTACACCTTC.